Following are 17 T cell receptor beta chains from one sample sequenced in a study of blood T cell repertoires in COVID-19. TCRdb keeps only in-frame clones here, not all; method: immunoSEQ multiplex PCR. Found here are 95,000 to 150,000 clones, about four fifths of them singletons; the top ten hold around 37%. The sequenced sample was peripheral blood. The receptor set was obtained from a man aged 40-49 years with active or convalescent COVID-19.

This clone showed up just a few times. The chain carries TRBV6-2 or TRBV6-3 and TRBJ2-2; 7 bases are shared with TRBD2. The CDR3 runs to 19 residues. With 0 bases clipped from V and 4 bases from J, the junction kept 14 bases outside the gene matches. Germline-derived CDR1 and CDR2 are MNHEY and SVGEGT. The CDR3 DNA reads as TGTGCCAGCAGTTACTCGAAGGGAAGCGGGAAGGCCCGCACCGGGGAGCTGTTTTTT. It codes for CASSYSKGSGKARTGELFF.

This clone was observed a few times. This chain links TRBV2 with TRBJ1-2, with D possibly being TRBD1 (5 bases). Germline V gives CDR1 SNHLY, CDR2 FYNNEI. The CDR3 contains 14 residues. Trimming removed 3 bases at V and 5 bases at J, with 13 bases between. The CDR3: CASSEQTETYGYTF. CDR3 bases: TGTGCCAGCAGTGAGCAGACAGAAACATATGGCTACACCTTC.

The J gene is TRBJ2-3, the V gene TRBV29-1, with 14 positions matching TRBD2. Germline values: CDR1 SQVTM, CDR2 ANQGSEA. V was pared by 4 bases and J by 2 bases, with 8 bases of the junction left unmatched. This CDR3 has 17 amino acids. The CDR3 DNA follows: TGCAGCGTTGTTCGGACTAGCGGGGGGCAGCTCACAGATACGCAGTATTTT. Amino acids: CSVVRTSGGQLTDTQYF.

The chain has TRBV7-9 and TRBJ2-2, with TRBD1 identical over 9 bases. V lost 5 bases and J lost 4; bases outside the gene matches: 8. This CDR3 has 16 residues. From germline, CDR1 is SEHNR and CDR2 FQNEAQ (reference sequence). CDR3 in DNA: TGTGCCAGCAGCCCTGGGGACAGGGCCTCCACCGGGGAGCTGTTTTTT. It translates to CASSPGDRASTGELFF.

The rearrangement uses TRBV3-1 (or the pseudogene TRBV3-2) and TRBJ2-2, with D perhaps matching TRBD2 (6 bases). This CDR3 is 17 amino acids long. The V gene lost 0 bases and the J gene lost 2 bases, with 13 bases spanning the gap. Germline V CDR1 and CDR2: LGHDT, YNNKEL (reference sequence). The CDR3 here is CASSQDPIGGNTGELFF. The DNA for the CDR3 is TGTGCCAGCAGCCAAGACCCAATCGGGGGTAACACCGGGGAGCTGTTTTTT.

The rearrangement uses TRBV28 and TRBJ1-4; D perhaps matches TRBD1 (5 bases). The length of the CDR3 is 14 residues. The germline V and J ends were trimmed by 2 bases and 7 bases, with 11 bases remaining between them. CDR1 MDHEN and CDR2 SYDVKM come from the germline V gene. CDR3 sequence reads: CASSLQGGGEKLFF. CDR3 DNA sequence: TGTGCCAGCAGTTTACAGGGAGGAGGTGAAAAACTGTTTTTT.

The rearrangement links TRBV29-1 to TRBJ1-2, with TRBD1 as a possible D gene (6 bases). V was clipped by 7 bases and J by 4 bases, with 16 bases between them. The CDR3 has 13 residues. The germline CDR1 and CDR2 sequences are SQVTM and ANQGSEA. The CDR3 region has the DNA TGCAGCGCACGAGAACAGGGATTCTATGGCTACACCTTC. Translating gives CSAREQGFYGYTF.

For the CDR3, the DNA is TGTGCCAGCGATAGACTAGCAACAGGAGAGACCCAGTACTTC. Protein product: CASDRLATGETQYF. The chain couples TRBV2 to TRBJ2-5; 7 nucleotides align to TRBD2. The CDR3 consists of 14 residues. J gave up 4 bases and V 8 bases, and 10 bases lay outside the gene matches. Per the germline V gene, CDR1 is SNHLY and CDR2 is FYNNEI.

The V call is TRBV28, the J call TRBJ1-5; 8 nucleotides agree with TRBD1. The V gene's germline CDR1 is MDHEN and CDR2 SYDVKM. There are 14 residues in the CDR3. Trimming took 6 bases from V and 9 from J; bases not matched to a gene: 10. DNA of the CDR3: TGTGCCAGCAGCCATACAGGGGGTGGGCTGCCCCAGCATTTT. This sequence encodes CASSHTGGGLPQHF.

This chain joins TRBV3-1 (or the pseudogene TRBV3-2) and TRBJ2-2; TRBD2 aligns across 11 bases. Trimming cost V 4 bases and J 1 base; bases outside gene matches: 8. This CDR3 is built from 18 residues. CDR1 is LGHDT and CDR2 is YNNKEL in the germline V gene (reference sequence). Here the CDR3 DNA reads TGTGCCAGCAGCCCCCAGAATCTAGCGGGGGGGAACACCGGGGAGCTGTTTTTT. Protein sequence: CASSPQNLAGGNTGELFF.

The chain has TRBV11-2 and TRBJ2-1, with 8 positions matching TRBD2. This CDR3 spans 16 amino acids. The J segment lost 0 bases and the V segment lost 3 bases, leaving 4 bases of the junction unmatched. The germline V gene encodes CDR1 SGHAT and CDR2 FQNNGV. As DNA, the CDR3 is TGTGCCAGCAGCTTCGGGGGGGAGAGCTCCTACAATGAGCAGTTCTTC. As protein: CASSFGGESSYNEQFF.

The chain is built from TRBV30 and TRBJ1-2; possible D gene TRBD1, 6 bases. Germline CDR1 is GTSNPN and CDR2 is SVGIG (reference sequence). V was shortened by 5 bases and J by 8 bases, with 21 bases between the two germline ends. The CDR3 loop spans 14 amino acids. CDR3 region: CAWRGLDRLVGYTF. The DNA of the CDR3 is TGTGCCTGGCGAGGCTTGGACAGATTAGTAGGCTACACCTTC.

The chain couples TRBV4-3 to TRBJ1-1; D not certain. Germline CDR1 LGHNA, CDR2 YSLEER. The germline V and J ends were trimmed by 1 base and 1 base, with 7 bases remaining between them. This CDR3 comprises 14 residues. DNA of the CDR3: TGCGCCAGCAGCCAAGCGTGGGCGAACACTGAAGCTTTCTTT. Translating it yields CASSQAWANTEAFF.

This sequence joins TRBV9 and TRBJ1-1, with a possible D match to TRBD1 (5 bases). The CDR3 runs 12 residues. Germline assignment: CDR1 SGDLS and CDR2 YYNGEE. With 0 bases removed from V and 5 bases from J, the gap between germline ends came to 5 bases. CDR3 loop: CASSVGQTEAFF. The CDR3 coding sequence is TGTGCCAGCAGCGTAGGACAGACTGAAGCTTTCTTT. Looking up the rest from reference TRBV9 and TRBJ1-1 gives the full variable domain: DSGVTQTPKHLITATGQRVTLRCSPRSGDLSVYWYQQSLDQGLQFLIQYYNGEERAKGNILERFSAQQFPDLHSELNLSSLELGDSALYFCASSVGQTEAFFGQGTRLTVV.

A few counts support this clone. The chain is built from TRBV25-1 and TRBJ1-5, with D hard to call. V lost 6 bases to trimming and J lost 3 bases, with 15 bases between them. CDR1 and CDR2 from the germline V gene are MGHDK and SYGVNS. This CDR3 comprises 15 residues. The DNA for the CDR3 is TGTGCCAGCAGCCCTCGAGGCGGTTTCAATCAGCCCCAGCATTTT. It yields the protein CASSPRGGFNQPQHF.

J is TRBJ2-6 and V is TRBV24-1; TRBD1 is a possible D gene (5 bases). The V end lost 0 bases, the J end lost 1 base, and 15 bases lay between the germline ends. Per the germline V gene, CDR1 is KGHDR and CDR2 is SFDVKD. This CDR3 region has 19 residues. This CDR3 is CATSDLFQGYRSGANVLTF. The CDR3 DNA reads TGTGCCACCAGTGATTTGTTTCAGGGTTATAGGTCTGGGGCCAACGTCCTGACTTTC.

CDR3: CASSDHRGYSGNTIYF. In DNA, the CDR3 is TGTGCCAGCAGTGATCACAGGGGCTACTCTGGAAACACCATATATTTT. This rearrangement joins TRBV25-1 to TRBJ1-3; 7 positions match TRBD1. CDR1 MGHDK and CDR2 SYGVNS come from the germline V gene. This CDR3 has 16 residues. The V segment lost 3 bases and the J segment 0 bases; nucleotides outside the gene matches: 5.